The 24 T cell receptor beta chains below all came from one sample that was sequenced in a study of T cell clonality in common variable immunodeficiency (dated by TCRdb to 2015 to 2017). Study-level results and caveats: Reportedly, TCRbeta sequences from CVID had fewer deletions and N-nucleotide insertions, and highly modified clones with 13 or more V deletions were absent from CVID.

These receptors' antigens are unknown. Preparation of the library involved the immunoSEQ multiplex PCR assay. The immuneACCESS repertoire file appears here via TCRdb, limited to in-frame rearrangements. These files lack a portion of the clones; in checked studies, under half of the deficit traces to unresolved V genes, and the cause of the others is not known. The table records 6,500 to 8,500 clones for this sample, and not one of them appears only once. The ten largest clonotypes hold roughly 5% of the sample. Sequenced sample: peripheral blood mononuclear cells. The source of these receptors is a human donor with common variable immunodeficiency.

This clone was recorded a few times. The read halts 3 residues ahead of the CDR3 end, with the missing end drawn from the germline J gene. The chain combines TRBV7-9 with TRBJ2-3; no definite D call. Germline V gives CDR1 SEHNR, CDR2 FQNEAQ (reference sequence). The V gene lost 1 base and the J gene lost 6 bases, with 8 bases spanning the gap. CDR3 length: 13 residues. The sequenced CDR3 bases are TGTGCCAGCAGCTTAGTCGGTCTGGATACG. Translated: CASSLVGLDT. The whole CDR3 reads CASSLVGLDTQYF.

This clone has a handful of counts. With the read ending 3 residues before the CDR3 end, the germline J gene is used to fill in that end. J is TRBJ2-7 and V is TRBV6-1, with a tentative D call TRBD1 (6 bases). The germline gives CDR1 MNHNS, CDR2 SASEGT. CDR3 length equals 15 residues. V was cut by 1 base and J by 0 bases, with 10 bases left in between. The covered CDR3 bases are TGTGCCAGCAGTGAAGGGCAGGGGAGCTCCTACGAG. Translating gives CASSEGQGSSYE. The complete CDR3 reads CASSEGQGSSYEQYF.

This clone is termed medium-sized. The sequenced fragment ends 3 residues before the CDR3 boundary, so the rest is inferred from the germline J gene. This chain uses TRBV18 with TRBJ1-1, with 7 bases fitting TRBD1. The CDR3 runs to 14 residues. With 5 bases clipped from V and 1 base from J, the junction kept 4 bases outside the gene matches. Germline V gene data show CDR1 as KGHSH and CDR2 as LQKENI. CDR3 protein: CASSATGSNTEAFF. Incomplete CDR3 DNA: TGTGCCAGCTCAGCGACAGGGTCGAACACTGAA.

CDR3 sequence reads: CASSLDSNSNQPQHF. Incomplete CDR3 DNA: TGTGCCAGCAGCTTAGATAGTAATAGCAATCAGCCC. The chain combines TRBV7-9 with TRBJ1-5; D is ambiguous. The read ends 3 residues early relative to the CDR3; the germline J gene fills the gap. The CDR3 is 15 residues long. Germline V lookup: CDR1 SEHNR, CDR2 FQNEAQ (reference sequence). The V gene lost 1 base and the J gene lost 0 bases, with 7 bases spanning the gap.

In this sample, this clone turned up a few times. The read halts 3 residues ahead of the CDR3 end, with the missing end drawn from the germline J gene. The V gene is TRBV7-9, the J gene TRBJ2-2; D is possibly TRBD1 (6 bases). The CDR3 is 15 residues long. Per the germline V gene, CDR1 is SEHNR and CDR2 is FQNEAQ (reference sequence). Deletions cut 5 bases from V and 2 bases from J, with 12 bases between. CDR3 sequence reads: CASSRQEPNTGELFF. The part of the CDR3 DNA that was read is TGTGCCAGCAGCCGACAGGAGCCAAACACCGGGGAG. The complete variable domain, with remaining parts taken from reference TRBV7-9 and TRBJ2-2, reads DTGVSQNPRHKITKRGQNVTFRCDPISEHNRLYWYRQTLGQGPEFLTYFQNEAQLEKSRLLSDRFSAERPKGSFSTLEIQRTEQGDSAMYLCASSRQEPNTGELFFGEGSRLTVL.

This clone appeared a few times. Sequencing ends 3 residues short of the CDR3 end; the germline J gene provides the rest. The gene calls are TRBV7-9 and TRBJ2-1, with 12 positions matching TRBD2. With 1 base clipped from V and 7 bases from J, the junction kept 2 bases outside the gene matches. CDR1 SEHNR and CDR2 FQNEAQ come from the germline V gene (reference sequence). The CDR3 spans 15 residues. CDR3 loop: CASSLGLAGGNEQFF. The covered CDR3 bases are TGTGCCAGCAGCTTAGGGCTAGCGGGAGGGAATGAG.

By its share, this clone is medium-sized. The read gets to within 3 residues of the CDR3 end, and the germline J gene fills in the rest. The gene calls are TRBV5-1 and TRBJ2-3, with 8 bases identical to TRBD2. This CDR3 has 15 residues. The germline V gene encodes CDR1 SGHRS and CDR2 YFSETQ. Trimming took 0 bases from V and 3 from J; bases not matched to a gene: 3. CDR3 sequence reads: CASSLASGGTDTQYF. The DNA read from the CDR3 is TGCGCCAGCAGCTTGGCCTCGGGGGGGACAGATACG.

A word on this clone: Read data end 3 residues before the CDR3 end; the end is taken from the germline J gene. V and J are TRBV19 and TRBJ1-1, with D maybe TRBD1 (5 bases). Germline CDR1 reads LNHDA; CDR2 reads SQIVND (reference sequence). The CDR3 loop spans 14 amino acids. V was trimmed by 3 bases and J by 3 bases, leaving 11 bases between them. The DNA read from the CDR3 is TGTGCCAGTAGTATTAGGGGCCGGGACACTGAA. Protein: CASSIRGRDTE. The CDR3 in its entirety is CASSIRGRDTEAFF.

This clone came up a few times. Sequencing ends 3 residues short of the CDR3 end; the germline J gene provides the rest. The chain couples TRBV18 to TRBJ2-1; D is uncertain. Germline V CDR1 and CDR2: KGHSH, LQKENI. V lost 1 base, J lost 2 bases, and 12 bases lay in between. The CDR3 has 16 amino acids. CDR3 sequence reads: CASSPLLESPYNEQFF. The CDR3 DNA, read in part, is TGTGCCAGCTCACCACTTCTAGAGTCCCCCTACAATGAG.

This clone was found a few times. Read data end 3 residues before the CDR3 end; the end is taken from the germline J gene. This chain connects TRBV5-1 to TRBJ2-3; TRBD1 aligns across 11 bases. The CDR3 sequence is 15 residues long. CDR1 is SGHRS and CDR2 is YFSETQ in the germline V gene. V shed 3 bases, J shed 3 bases, and the junction held 3 bases outside the gene matches. CDR3 sequence reads: CASSSGTGGTDTQYF. CDR3 bases read: TGCGCCAGCAGCTCCGGGACAGGGGGGACAGATACG.

This clone was seen more than once but under ten times. The read stops 3 residues short of the end of the CDR3; the missing end is completed from the germline J gene. The chain has TRBV7-9 and TRBJ2-1; D perhaps matches TRBD2 (6 bases). V lost 5 bases and J 2 bases, leaving 13 bases between the germline ends. Germline lookup yields CDR1 SEHNR and CDR2 FQNEAQ (reference sequence). This CDR3 comprises 15 residues. The covered CDR3 bases are TGTGCCAGCAGCCGGGAGAGGGGAGCCTACAATGAG. This translates into CASSRERGAYNE. The full CDR3 protein is CASSRERGAYNEQFF.

This clone was observed a few times. The CDR3 end is not reached by the read, which stops 3 residues before it; the germline J gene fills it in. The genes are TRBV19 and TRBJ2-3; 9 nucleotides align to TRBD2. CDR3 size: 14 residues. V gave up 11 bases and J gave up 4 bases; unmatched junction bases: 10. CDR1 and CDR2 (germline): LNHDA, SQIVND (reference sequence). The part of the CDR3 DNA that was read is TGTGCCCACTTGGGGGCGGGAGGGTCAGATACG. It translates to CAHLGAGGSDT. The entire CDR3 protein is CAHLGAGGSDTQYF. The full variable domain, rest sourced from reference TRBV19 and TRBJ2-3, is DGGITQSPKYLFRKEGQNVTLSCEQNLNHDAMYWYRQDPGQGLRLIYYSQIVNDFQKGDIAEGYSVSREKKESFPLTVTSAQKNPTAFYLCAHLGAGGSDTQYFGPGTRLTVL.

Comments on this clone: The CDR3 extends 3 residues past the end of the read, so its final part is completed from the germline J gene. V is TRBV7-2 and J is TRBJ2-3; D is perhaps TRBD2 (6 bases). The CDR3 length is 15 residues. Per germline, CDR1 SGHTA and CDR2 FQGNSA. The V gene lost 0 bases and the J gene lost 3 bases, with 10 bases spanning the gap. Incomplete CDR3 DNA: TGTGCCAGCAGCTTAGCCGGGACTTTGACAGATACG. It translates to CASSLAGTLTDT. The whole CDR3 protein is CASSLAGTLTDTQYF.

Comments on this clone: The DNA ends 3 residues before the CDR3 does, and the rest of the CDR3 is filled in from the germline J gene. The chain recombines TRBV6-2 or TRBV6-3 with TRBJ2-3; TRBD2 aligns across 9 bases. Germline loops: CDR1 MNHEY, CDR2 SVGEGT. V was pared by 10 bases and J by 3 bases, with 14 bases of the junction left unmatched. This CDR3 spans 16 amino acids. Incomplete CDR3 DNA: TGTGCCACACAACCCCCCATAGCGGGAGCAACAGATACG. This encodes CATQPPIAGATDT. The whole CDR3 is CATQPPIAGATDTQYF.

For this clone: Read coverage stops 3 residues before the CDR3 terminus; the germline J gene supplies the remainder. V gene TRBV7-6 combines with J gene TRBJ2-5; no definite D call. Trimming removed 1 base at V and 7 bases at J, with 7 bases between. CDR1 and CDR2 (germline): SGHVS, FNYEAQ. The CDR3 is 12 amino acids. The CDR3 sequence: CASSLGAGTQYF. Incomplete CDR3 DNA: TGTGCCAGCAGCTTAGGTGCCGGGACC.

This clone is deemed medium-sized. The read ends 3 residues shy of where the CDR3 ends; the end is completed using the germline J gene. V and J are TRBV5-1 and TRBJ1-1, with TRBD1 matching over 8 bases. This CDR3 region has 15 residues. V trimming: 4 bases; J trimming: 0 bases; junction bases outside the gene matches: 5. CDR1 is SGHRS, CDR2 YFSETQ, per germline. CDR3 in amino acids: CASSGTTGVNTEAFF. CDR3 DNA (partial): TGCGCCAGCAGCGGAACGACAGGGGTGAACACTGAA.

This clone was counted between two and nine times. The read comes to an end 3 residues before the CDR3 does, leaving the germline J gene to fill in the end. The V and J genes are TRBV2 and TRBJ1-4; 7 bases are shared with TRBD1. V shed 6 bases, J shed 4 bases, and the junction held 8 bases outside the gene matches. CDR1 SNHLY and CDR2 FYNNEI come from the germline V gene. This CDR3 comprises 15 residues. The CDR3: CASSSMDRINEKLFF. CDR3 DNA, as far as it was read: TGTGCCAGCAGCTCCATGGACAGGATTAATGAAAAA.

This clone rates as large. The CDR3 end falls 3 residues outside the read, so it is completed with the germline J gene. The V gene is TRBV12-3 or TRBV12-4, the J gene TRBJ1-1, with a weak D call TRBD1 (5 bases). The CDR3 runs to 15 residues. V was cut by 3 bases and J by 3 bases, with 14 bases left in between. The sequenced part of the CDR3 DNA is TGTGCCAGCAGTTTGTTTACCCGGGGGGACACTGAA. This encodes CASSLFTRGDTE. The whole CDR3 is CASSLFTRGDTEAFF.

For this clone: With the read ending 3 residues before the CDR3 end, the germline J gene is used to fill in that end. This chain uses TRBV19 with TRBJ2-1; 11 nucleotides line up with TRBD2. J was trimmed by 8 bases and V by 6 bases; bases with no gene match: 3. The CDR3 runs to 13 residues. CDR1 LNHDA and CDR2 SQIVND come from the germline V gene (reference sequence). The sequenced part of the CDR3 DNA is TGTGCCAGTAGGACTAGCGGGGCCCATGAG. This translates into CASRTSGAHE. The full CDR3 protein reads CASRTSGAHEQFF.

Worth noting for this clone: The read finishes 3 residues shy of the CDR3 end, and the germline J gene is used to complete it. This chain links TRBV7-9 with TRBJ2-5; D unresolved. Germline V lookup: CDR1 SEHNR, CDR2 FQNEAQ (reference sequence). The CDR3 contains 14 residues. Between the trimmed V and J ends, which lost 7 bases and 2 bases, there was a span of 14 bases. Incomplete CDR3 DNA: TGTGCCAGCACGACACAGCTAATGCAAGAGACC. Translated, it gives CASTTQLMQET. The complete CDR3 protein is CASTTQLMQETQYF.

A note on this clone: The read is 3 residues too short to cover the CDR3 end, so that end is filled in from the germline J gene. The chain is built from TRBV19 and TRBJ2-3, with D tentatively TRBD2 (6 bases). Trimming shortened V by 4 bases and J by 3 bases, and 11 bases separated the two germline ends. The CDR3 covers 14 residues. Per germline, CDR1 LNHDA and CDR2 SQIVND (reference sequence). The CDR3 bases that were read are TGTGCCAGTAGTAAATCGGAGGGGACAGATACG. Protein: CASSKSEGTDT. The whole CDR3 region reads CASSKSEGTDTQYF.

This clone was counted a few times. The DNA ends 3 residues before the CDR3 does, and the rest of the CDR3 is filled in from the germline J gene. The chain joins TRBV19 to TRBJ2-6; D remains unclear. From germline, CDR1 is LNHDA and CDR2 SQIVND (reference sequence). The CDR3 has 15 amino acids. V gave up 2 bases and J gave up 2 bases, with 7 bases separating them. The CDR3 is CASSIQVTGANVLTF. The part of the CDR3 DNA that was read is TGTGCCAGTAGTATACAGGTAACTGGGGCCAACGTC.

On this clone itself: The DNA ends 3 residues before the CDR3 does, and the rest of the CDR3 is filled in from the germline J gene. V and J are TRBV5-6 and TRBJ1-4; D uncertain. CDR1 SGHDT and CDR2 YYEEEE come from the germline V gene. The CDR3 runs to 13 residues. V was clipped by 2 bases and J by 6 bases, with 8 bases between them. The CDR3 bases that were read are TGTGCCAGCAGCTTCGGGTGGGATGAAAAA. Translating it yields CASSFGWDEK. In full, the CDR3 reads CASSFGWDEKLFF.

For this clone: The read ends 3 residues shy of where the CDR3 ends; the end is completed using the germline J gene. V and J are TRBV20-1 and TRBJ2-1; D is ambiguous. Germline V gives CDR1 DFQATT, CDR2 SNEGSKA (reference sequence). Trimming pared 5 bases from V and 6 bases from J, leaving 5 bases between. The CDR3 runs 10 residues. The sequenced CDR3 bases are TGCAGTGCTTCCCGCAATGAG. As protein: CSASRNE. Given in full, the CDR3 is CSASRNEQFF.